The rows below give T cell receptor beta chains drawn from one sample of a study of cytomegalovirus exposure and HLA in healthy donors. Repertoires were generated with immunoSEQ multiplex PCR, while TCRdb's copy carries only in-frame clones and drops some. Here the sample spans about 140,000 clones, more than 75% being singletons. Sequenced input: PBMCs. The receptors come from a man aged 30 to 39 in good health and CMV-seronegative. The CDR3 runs from the conserved cysteine through the conserved F or W. A D gene is named only where the DNA matches it firmly. Expanded clones are given a class, and other clones once, few, many or no size at all.

abundance,len,j_gene,v_gene,d_gene,CDR3aa,CDR3nt
.,14,TRBJ2-7,TRBV5-6,.,CASSLSGKTYEQYF,TGTGCCAGCAGCTTATCCGGGAAGACCTACGAGCAGTACTTC
.,11,TRBJ1-1,TRBV20-1,.,CSRVENTEAFF,TGCAGTCGCGTAGAAAACACTGAAGCTTTCTTT
.,17,TRBJ2-7,TRBV7-9,TRBD2,CSSSLYRLAGFAYEQYF,TGTTCCAGCAGCTTATACCGGCTAGCGGGCTTTGCCTACGAGCAGTACTTC
.,14,TRBJ2-2,TRBV7-2,.,CASRGQAYTGELFF,TGTGCCAGCAGAGGCCAGGCCTACACCGGGGAGCTGTTTTTT
once,15,TRBJ2-3,TRBV7-8,.,CASRDLADSTDTQYF,TGTGCCAGCAGAGATTTAGCGGATAGCACAGATACGCAGTATTTT
.,15,TRBJ1-1,TRBV27,.,CASSPGWGEITEAFF,TGTGCCAGCTCCCCGGGGTGGGGGGAGATTACTGAAGCTTTCTTT
.,16,TRBJ2-7,TRBV28,TRBD1,CASSPQGLGSSYEQYF,TGTGCCAGCAGTCCACAGGGGCTTGGCTCCTCCTACGAGCAGTACTTC
few,16,TRBJ1-5,TRBV6-1,.,CASSEPFRRSRQPQHF,TGTGCCAGCAGTGAACCTTTCCGGAGATCAAGACAGCCCCAGCATTTT
few,12,TRBJ1-1,TRBV7-2,.,CASSQLALAAFF,TGTGCCAGCAGCCAATTAGCGTTGGCTGCTTTCTTT
.,14,TRBJ2-1,TRBV28,TRBD2,CASSIAGAHNEQFF,TGTGCCAGCAGTATAGCGGGAGCTCACAATGAGCAGTTCTTC
.,15,TRBJ2-1,TRBV7-9,.,CASSLRGSSYNEQFF,TGTGCCAGCAGCTTAAGGGGAAGCTCCTACAATGAGCAGTTCTTC
.,15,TRBJ2-1,TRBV4-1,TRBD2,CASRAGGRTYNEQFF,TGCGCCAGCCGGGCGGGCGGGAGGACCTACAATGAGCAGTTCTTC
.,14,TRBJ1-1,TRBV7-2,.,CASSPLEGNTEAFF,TGTGCCAGCAGCCCCTTAGAGGGGAACACTGAAGCTTTCTTT
once,15,TRBJ2-7,TRBV5-1,TRBD2,CASSFGTSSFYEQYF,TGCGCCAGCAGCTTCGGGACTAGTAGTTTCTACGAGCAGTACTTC
.,14,TRBJ2-1,TRBV5-4,TRBD1,CASSSRTGVNEQFF,TGTGCCAGCAGCTCCCGGACAGGGGTCAATGAGCAGTTCTTC
.,13,TRBJ2-7,TRBV7-9,.,CSSSLRSSYEQYF,TGTTCCAGCAGCTTACGGAGCTCCTACGAGCAGTACTTC
.,16,TRBJ1-1,TRBV18,.,CASSPNTGGEGGEAFF,TGTGCCAGCTCACCAAACACAGGAGGGGAGGGAGGTGAAGCTTTCTTT
.,14,TRBJ2-2,TRBV6-1,.,CASSGDFHTGELFF,TGTGCCAGCAGCGGGGACTTCCACACCGGGGAGCTGTTTTTT
few,12,TRBJ2-5,TRBV29-1,.,CSVELLQETQYF,TGCAGCGTTGAACTGCTACAAGAGACCCAGTACTTC
.,21,TRBJ2-5,TRBV29-1,TRBD2,CSVTGLAGKIFSSFTLRTQYF,TGCAGCGTCACCGGACTAGCGGGGAAAATATTTTCCTCTTTTACTCTCCGGACCCAGTACTTC
.,17,TRBJ2-3,TRBV7-2,TRBD2,CASSGWAAGEVTDTQYF,TGTGCCAGCAGCGGATGGGCAGCGGGAGAGGTCACAGATACGCAGTATTTT
.,15,TRBJ2-7,TRBV6-5,.,CASSYSAGSSYEQYF,TGTGCCAGCAGTTACTCGGCGGGATCCTCCTACGAGCAGTACTTC
.,15,TRBJ1-1,TRBV7-6,TRBD1,CASSSGTGGNTEAFF,TGTGCCAGCAGCTCCGGGACAGGGGGGAACACTGAAGCTTTCTTT
.,18,TRBJ2-2,TRBV30,TRBD2,CAWSVGPSGFSNTGELFF,TGTGCCTGGAGTGTAGGCCCTAGCGGGTTCTCGAACACCGGGGAGCTGTTTTTT
few,18,TRBJ2-1,TRBV2,TRBD2,CASRPGLAGASSYNEQFF,TGTGCCAGCAGGCCGGGACTAGCGGGAGCCTCATCCTACAATGAGCAGTTCTTC
.,14,TRBJ2-5,TRBV2,TRBD1,CASTLDRGQETQYF,TGTGCCAGCACACTCGACAGGGGGCAAGAGACCCAGTACTTC
.,15,TRBJ1-5,TRBV15,.,CATSRDRGSNQPQHF,TGTGCCACCAGCAGAGATCGCGGGAGCAATCAGCCCCAGCATTTT
.,17,TRBJ2-3,TRBV28,.,CASSFVGARERTDTQYF,TGTGCCAGCAGTTTTGTCGGGGCCCGGGAGAGGACAGATACGCAGTATTTT
.,16,TRBJ2-1,TRBV7-7,.,CASSNDYRVSHNEQFF,TGTGCCAGCAGCAACGATTACAGGGTATCCCACAATGAGCAGTTCTTC
.,11,TRBJ2-1,TRBV28,.,CASGRVNEQFF,TGTGCCAGCGGGAGAGTGAATGAGCAGTTCTTC
.,13,TRBJ2-1,TRBV27,.,CASSLWLANEQFF,TGTGCCAGCAGTTTATGGCTAGCCAATGAGCAGTTCTTC
.,13,TRBJ1-2,TRBV7-2,TRBD1,CASSLTGGDGYTF,TGTGCCAGCAGCCTGACAGGGGGGGATGGCTACACCTTC
.,14,TRBJ2-3,TRBV6-5,.,CASSYRRASLTQYF,TGTGCCAGCAGTTACCGGCGGGCCAGCCTTACGCAGTATTTT
.,13,TRBJ1-1,TRBV11-2,.,CASSLTVNTEAFF,TGTGCCAGCAGCTTAACGGTGAACACTGAAGCTTTCTTT
few,13,TRBJ2-7,TRBV6-1,TRBD2,CASMTSGAYEQYF,TGTGCCAGCATGACTAGCGGAGCCTACGAGCAGTACTTC
few,14,TRBJ1-2,TRBV2,TRBD1,CASSQTGGGHGYTF,TGTGCCAGCAGCCAAACAGGGGGAGGTCATGGCTACACCTTC
.,17,TRBJ2-7,TRBV21-1,.,CASSGGWDSGVSYEQYF,TGTGCCAGCAGTGGGGGTTGGGATAGCGGAGTCTCCTACGAGCAGTACTTC
.,16,TRBJ1-6,TRBV25-1,TRBD1,CASSPAGQGVRSPLHF,TGTGCCAGCAGCCCAGCGGGACAGGGGGTCCGTTCACCCCTCCACTTT
.,18,TRBJ2-1,TRBV6-1,TRBD1,CASTERYFWTGTNNEQFF,TGTGCCAGCACTGAGAGGTACTTCTGGACAGGGACGAACAATGAGCAGTTCTTC
.,16,TRBJ1-1,TRBV7-2,.,CASSEPGGGRNTEAFF,TGTGCCAGCAGCGAACCCGGGGGGGGTCGGAACACTGAAGCTTTCTTT
.,16,TRBJ1-4,TRBV5-1,TRBD1,CASSVRDSETNEKLFF,TGCGCCAGCAGCGTACGGGACAGCGAAACTAATGAAAAACTGTTTTTT
.,12,TRBJ1-2,TRBV10-3,.,CAISEPSPGYTF,TGTGCCATCAGTGAGCCCTCCCCTGGCTACACCTTC
few,12,TRBJ1-2,TRBV19,TRBD1,CASSPGQRTYTF,TGTGCCAGTAGTCCGGGACAGCGAACCTACACCTTC
.,15,TRBJ2-3,TRBV10-3,.,CAISVSPAGTDTQYF,TGTGCCATCAGCGTCTCTCCGGCGGGAACAGATACGCAGTATTTT
.,15,TRBJ1-4,TRBV28,.,CASSSGATTNEKLFF,TGTGCCAGCAGTTCAGGGGCGACAACTAATGAAAAACTGTTTTTT
few,16,TRBJ2-3,TRBV4-2,TRBD2,CASSTRTSGRADTQYF,TGTGCCAGCAGCACGCGGACTAGCGGGAGGGCAGATACGCAGTATTTT
.,18,TRBJ2-1,TRBV9,TRBD2,CASSVDPLLAGGPNEQFF,TGTGCCAGCAGCGTAGACCCACTCTTAGCGGGAGGGCCAAATGAGCAGTTCTTC
.,15,TRBJ1-5,TRBV6-5,TRBD1,CASSPGGAGNQPQHF,TGTGCCAGCAGTCCAGGGGGCGCCGGCAATCAGCCCCAGCATTTT
.,15,TRBJ2-3,TRBV5-4,TRBD1,CASSRTGTGTDTQYF,TGTGCCAGCAGCCGTACCGGGACAGGCACAGATACGCAGTATTTT
.,16,TRBJ2-5,TRBV28,TRBD2,CANSSSSPGGWETQYF,TGTGCCAACAGTTCCTCTTCCCCGGGAGGGTGGGAGACCCAGTACTTC
.,15,TRBJ1-2,TRBV6-5,TRBD1,CASSYEAGGGYGYTF,TGTGCCAGCAGTTACGAGGCAGGGGGCGGATATGGCTACACCTTC
.,14,TRBJ2-3,TRBV9,TRBD2,CASSVGLAVDTQYF,TGTGCCAGCAGCGTAGGACTAGCAGTAGATACGCAGTATTTT
.,14,TRBJ2-7,TRBV7-8,TRBD2,CASSLARGSGEQYF,TGTGCCAGCAGCTTAGCGCGGGGGTCGGGCGAGCAGTACTTC
.,16,TRBJ2-7,TRBV7-9,.,CASSLLGGPNSYEQYF,TGTGCCAGCAGCTTATTAGGCGGTCCGAACTCCTACGAGCAGTACTTC
.,15,TRBJ1-1,TRBV28,TRBD1,CASSTTGGDGTEAFF,TGTGCCAGCAGTACGACAGGGGGCGATGGCACTGAAGCTTTCTTT